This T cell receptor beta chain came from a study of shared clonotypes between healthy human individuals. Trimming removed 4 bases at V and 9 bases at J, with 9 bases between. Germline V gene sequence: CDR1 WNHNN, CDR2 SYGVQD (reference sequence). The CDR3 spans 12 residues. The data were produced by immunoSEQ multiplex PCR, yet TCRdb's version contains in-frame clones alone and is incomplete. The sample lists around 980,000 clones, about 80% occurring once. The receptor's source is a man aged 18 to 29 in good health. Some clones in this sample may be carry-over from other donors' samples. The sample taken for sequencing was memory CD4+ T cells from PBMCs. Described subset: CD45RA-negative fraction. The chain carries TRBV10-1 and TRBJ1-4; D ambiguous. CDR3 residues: CASSGGDQKLFF. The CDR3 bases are TGCGCCAGCAGTGGTGGGGATCAAAAACTGTTTTTT.